The rows below give T cell receptor beta chains drawn from one sample of a study of T cell changes during pregnancy in multiple sclerosis. Assay: immunoSEQ multiplex PCR; the TCRdb copy retains only in-frame clones and omits some. The data show tens of thousands of clones, almost 90% seen once. The sample in question was peripheral blood, obtained after pregnancy. These receptors were obtained from a female donor in good health, enrolled as a control in a pregnancy study. Both conserved end residues are part of each CDR3. Fields, in order: V gene, clone size, D gene, J gene, CDR3 protein, CDR3 DNA. The D gene is left open where the match is weak. A clone size is listed for some rows: how often the clone was seen (once, few, many), or a class if it is expanded.

v_gene: TRBV5-1
abundance: once
d_gene: TRBD1
j_gene: TRBJ1-2
CDR3aa: CASSHVGQTNYGYTF
CDR3nt: TGCGCCAGCAGCCATGTGGGACAGACTAACTATGGCTACACCTTC

v_gene: TRBV7-2
abundance: .
d_gene: .
j_gene: TRBJ1-1
CDR3aa: CASSSGQNTEAFF
CDR3nt: TGTGCCAGCAGCTCCGGACAGAACACTGAAGCTTTCTTT

v_gene: TRBV30
abundance: .
d_gene: .
j_gene: TRBJ1-1
CDR3aa: CAWIRVTEAFF
CDR3nt: TGTGCCTGGATCCGAGTAACTGAAGCTTTCTTT

v_gene: TRBV9
abundance: .
d_gene: .
j_gene: TRBJ2-6
CDR3aa: CASSVGGGPGANVLTF
CDR3nt: TGTGCCAGCAGCGTAGGTGGAGGACCCGGGGCCAACGTCCTGACTTTC

v_gene: TRBV5-8
abundance: .
d_gene: TRBD1
j_gene: TRBJ1-4
CDR3aa: CASRWDRVGTEKLFF
CDR3nt: TGTGCCAGCAGGTGGGACAGGGTCGGGACTGAAAAACTGTTTTTT

v_gene: TRBV11-3
abundance: .
d_gene: .
j_gene: TRBJ1-1
CDR3aa: CASSLGRRNTEAFF
CDR3nt: TGTGCCAGCAGCCTGGGGAGGCGGAACACTGAAGCTTTCTTT

v_gene: TRBV6-1
abundance: once
d_gene: .
j_gene: TRBJ1-1
CDR3aa: CASPGHSTYTEAFF
CDR3nt: TGTGCCAGCCCGGGACACTCCACGTACACTGAAGCTTTCTTT

v_gene: TRBV6-6
abundance: once
d_gene: .
j_gene: TRBJ1-1
CDR3aa: CASSIGAETEAFF
CDR3nt: TGTGCCAGCAGTATAGGGGCCGAGACTGAAGCTTTCTTT

v_gene: TRBV5-6
abundance: .
d_gene: TRBD2
j_gene: TRBJ2-7
CDR3aa: CATRTSGGYEQYF
CDR3nt: TGTGCCACCCGGACTAGCGGGGGGTACGAGCAGTACTTC

v_gene: TRBV19
abundance: .
d_gene: .
j_gene: TRBJ1-1
CDR3aa: CASSIGDLNTEAFF
CDR3nt: TGTGCCAGTAGTATTGGGGACTTGAACACTGAAGCTTTCTTT

v_gene: TRBV18
abundance: .
d_gene: TRBD2
j_gene: TRBJ2-3
CDR3aa: CASSIRTSGGTTGSTDTQYF
CDR3nt: TGTGCCAGCTCGATACGGACTAGCGGGGGTACTACCGGAAGCACAGATACGCAGTATTTT

v_gene: TRBV7-9
abundance: once
d_gene: .
j_gene: TRBJ1-6
CDR3aa: CASSLAGVGNSPLHF
CDR3nt: TGTGCCAGCAGCTTAGCCGGGGTGGGTAATTCACCCCTCCACTTT

v_gene: TRBV30
abundance: .
d_gene: TRBD1
j_gene: TRBJ1-2
CDR3aa: CAGTPGTGVGGYTF
CDR3nt: TGTGCCGGGACCCCCGGGACAGGGGTCGGAGGCTACACCTTC

v_gene: TRBV5-6
abundance: once
d_gene: .
j_gene: TRBJ2-5
CDR3aa: CASSLPGLRETQYF
CDR3nt: TGTGCCAGCAGCTTGCCTGGACTAAGGGAGACCCAGTACTTC

v_gene: TRBV6-4
abundance: .
d_gene: TRBD2
j_gene: TRBJ2-2
CDR3aa: CASKRLAETGELFF
CDR3nt: TGTGCCAGCAAAAGACTAGCGGAGACCGGGGAGCTGTTTTTT

v_gene: TRBV5-4
abundance: once
d_gene: TRBD1
j_gene: TRBJ2-4
CDR3aa: CASSTGQGNIQYF
CDR3nt: TGTGCCAGCAGCACAGGACAGGGAAACATTCAGTACTTC

v_gene: TRBV6-4
abundance: .
d_gene: TRBD2
j_gene: TRBJ2-7
CDR3aa: CASSDSSGNEQYF
CDR3nt: TGTGCCAGCAGTGACTCAAGCGGGAACGAGCAGTACTTC

v_gene: TRBV4-3
abundance: .
d_gene: TRBD2
j_gene: TRBJ2-7
CDR3aa: CASSQDRAGGDYEQYF
CDR3nt: TGCGCCAGCAGCCAAGATCGAGCGGGGGGCGACTACGAGCAGTACTTC

v_gene: TRBV5-6
abundance: .
d_gene: TRBD1
j_gene: TRBJ2-7
CDR3aa: CASSLTGYNEQYF
CDR3nt: TGTGCCAGCAGCCTGACAGGGTACAACGAGCAGTACTTC

v_gene: TRBV5-6
abundance: .
d_gene: .
j_gene: TRBJ1-6
CDR3aa: CASRNRDTRYNSPLHF
CDR3nt: TGTGCCAGCAGGAACCGGGACACTCGGTATAATTCACCCCTCCACTTT

v_gene: TRBV5-1
abundance: .
d_gene: .
j_gene: TRBJ1-1
CDR3aa: CASSLVGGVNTEAFF
CDR3nt: TGCGCCAGCAGCTTGGTGGGGGGGGTCAACACTGAAGCTTTCTTT

v_gene: TRBV7-2
abundance: once
d_gene: TRBD1
j_gene: TRBJ2-7
CDR3aa: CASSRTGVRDEQYF
CDR3nt: TGTGCCAGCAGCCGAACAGGGGTACGCGACGAGCAGTACTTC

v_gene: TRBV30
abundance: .
d_gene: .
j_gene: TRBJ2-5
CDR3aa: CAWSPQETQYF
CDR3nt: TGTGCCTGGAGTCCACAGGAGACCCAGTACTTC

v_gene: TRBV29-1
abundance: .
d_gene: .
j_gene: TRBJ1-5
CDR3aa: CSVEDPRGHQPQHF
CDR3nt: TGCAGCGTTGAAGACCCCCGGGGTCATCAGCCCCAGCATTTT

v_gene: TRBV18
abundance: .
d_gene: TRBD2
j_gene: TRBJ2-5
CDR3aa: CASSPRSGRETQYF
CDR3nt: TGTGCCAGCTCACCAAGAAGCGGGAGAGAGACCCAGTACTTC

v_gene: TRBV6-5
abundance: .
d_gene: TRBD1
j_gene: TRBJ2-5
CDR3aa: CASSHLTGGGETQYF
CDR3nt: TGTGCCAGCAGCCACCTCACAGGGGGCGGAGAGACCCAGTACTTC

v_gene: TRBV6-5
abundance: .
d_gene: TRBD2
j_gene: TRBJ2-5
CDR3aa: CASSYPSGGQETQYF
CDR3nt: TGTGCCAGCAGTTACCCTAGCGGGGGGCAAGAGACCCAGTACTTC

v_gene: TRBV11-2
abundance: few
d_gene: .
j_gene: TRBJ1-2
CDR3aa: CASSLGSGARGDTF
CDR3nt: TGTGCCAGCAGCTTAGGGTCCGGCGCCCGGGGGGACACCTTC

v_gene: TRBV19
abundance: .
d_gene: .
j_gene: TRBJ2-2
CDR3aa: CASSPRWLTGELFF
CDR3nt: TGTGCCAGTAGTCCTAGGTGGTTGACCGGGGAGCTGTTTTTT

v_gene: TRBV27
abundance: .
d_gene: TRBD2
j_gene: TRBJ2-7
CDR3aa: CASSLGTSAYEQYF
CDR3nt: TGTGCCAGCAGTTTAGGGACTAGCGCCTACGAGCAGTACTTC

v_gene: TRBV19
abundance: .
d_gene: .
j_gene: TRBJ2-2
CDR3aa: CASSIGEGELFF
CDR3nt: TGTGCCAGTAGTATAGGAGAGGGGGAGCTGTTTTTT

v_gene: TRBV5-6
abundance: once
d_gene: .
j_gene: TRBJ1-2
CDR3aa: CASSLEPRVENYGYTF
CDR3nt: TGTGCCAGCAGCTTAGAACCCAGGGTGGAAAACTATGGCTACACCTTC

v_gene: TRBV5-6
abundance: .
d_gene: TRBD2
j_gene: TRBJ2-1
CDR3aa: CASSLRTSGSSYNEQFF
CDR3nt: TGTGCCAGCAGCTTGAGAACTAGCGGGAGCTCCTACAATGAGCAGTTCTTC

v_gene: TRBV6-1
abundance: .
d_gene: .
j_gene: TRBJ2-3
CDR3aa: CASSEYTGQTDTQYF
CDR3nt: TGTGCCAGCAGTGAATATACTGGACAGACAGATACGCAGTATTTT

v_gene: TRBV29-1
abundance: .
d_gene: .
j_gene: TRBJ2-7
CDR3aa: CSVEDSGGSYYEQYF
CDR3nt: TGCAGCGTTGAAGATTCCGGGGGTTCTTACTACGAGCAGTACTTC

v_gene: TRBV10-3
abundance: .
d_gene: .
j_gene: TRBJ1-2
CDR3aa: CAISDPQGLNYGYTF
CDR3nt: TGTGCCATCAGTGACCCCCAGGGTTTGAACTATGGCTACACCTTC

v_gene: TRBV7-9
abundance: .
d_gene: .
j_gene: TRBJ1-1
CDR3aa: CASSLAKQLEAFF
CDR3nt: TGTGCCAGCAGCTTAGCGAAACAGCTCGAAGCTTTCTTT

v_gene: TRBV29-1
abundance: .
d_gene: .
j_gene: TRBJ1-2
CDR3aa: CSVEPGNYGYTF
CDR3nt: TGCAGCGTTGAACCGGGGAACTATGGCTACACCTTC

v_gene: TRBV19
abundance: .
d_gene: .
j_gene: TRBJ1-1
CDR3aa: CASSIPGIPGEAFF
CDR3nt: TGTGCCAGTAGTATTCCGGGAATCCCTGGTGAAGCTTTCTTT

v_gene: TRBV23-1
abundance: .
d_gene: .
j_gene: TRBJ2-1
CDR3aa: CASNPGGPIYNEQFF
CDR3nt: TGCGCCAGCAATCCCGGGGGGCCGATCTACAATGAGCAGTTCTTC

v_gene: TRBV15
abundance: many
d_gene: .
j_gene: TRBJ1-1
CDR3aa: CATSSHLSTTEAFF
CDR3nt: TGTGCCACCAGCAGCCACCTCTCTACCACTGAAGCTTTCTTT

v_gene: TRBV5-4
abundance: .
d_gene: .
j_gene: TRBJ1-4
CDR3aa: CASSAQVGAGQKLFF
CDR3nt: TGTGCCAGCAGCGCACAGGTGGGGGCCGGCCAAAAACTGTTTTTT

v_gene: TRBV6-1
abundance: .
d_gene: TRBD1
j_gene: TRBJ2-7
CDR3aa: CASSVSGTGSYEQYF
CDR3nt: TGTGCCAGCAGTGTTTCCGGGACAGGGAGCTACGAGCAGTACTTC

v_gene: TRBV7-6
abundance: .
d_gene: .
j_gene: TRBJ2-3
CDR3aa: CASSLGTPSATDTQYF
CDR3nt: TGTGCCAGCAGCTTAGGGACACCCTCCGCCACAGATACGCAGTATTTT

v_gene: TRBV30
abundance: .
d_gene: .
j_gene: TRBJ1-2
CDR3aa: CAWTLQGSYGYTF
CDR3nt: TGTGCCTGGACGCTACAGGGTAGCTATGGCTACACCTTC

v_gene: TRBV6-5
abundance: .
d_gene: .
j_gene: TRBJ1-2
CDR3aa: CASSPSGGGYGYTF
CDR3nt: TGTGCCAGCAGCCCCTCGGGTGGAGGCTATGGCTACACCTTC

v_gene: TRBV7-2
abundance: .
d_gene: TRBD1
j_gene: TRBJ1-6
CDR3aa: CASTLPWGQISNSPLHF
CDR3nt: TGTGCCAGCACCCTTCCTTGGGGACAGATAAGTAATTCACCCCTCCACTTT

v_gene: TRBV9
abundance: .
d_gene: TRBD1
j_gene: TRBJ1-3
CDR3aa: CASSYGQGHPGNTIYF
CDR3nt: TGTGCCAGCAGCTACGGACAGGGGCACCCTGGAAACACCATATATTTT

v_gene: TRBV30
abundance: .
d_gene: TRBD1
j_gene: TRBJ2-1
CDR3aa: CAWGDRQEQFF
CDR3nt: TGTGCCTGGGGGGACAGGCAGGAGCAGTTCTTC

v_gene: TRBV19
abundance: .
d_gene: TRBD1
j_gene: TRBJ1-2
CDR3aa: CASSQQGTYGYTF
CDR3nt: TGTGCCAGTAGCCAACAGGGGACCTATGGCTACACCTTC

v_gene: TRBV12-2
abundance: few
d_gene: .
j_gene: TRBJ1-5
CDR3aa: CASRLAPGDSNQPQHF
CDR3nt: TGTGCAAGTCGCTTAGCGCCAGGGGATAGCAATCAGCCCCAGCATTTT